The 14 T cell receptor beta chains listed next were all sequenced from one sample in a study of CD8 T cells in Susac syndrome. Random-hexamer reverse transcription was applied to roughly 0.45 to 1 ug RNA. MiXCR, applied by TCRdb to the immunoSEQ multiplex PCR reads, yields one record per CDR3 protein. The table includes about 400,000 distinct CDR3 sequences, 75% to 90% detected once. Sequencing was performed on CD8+ T cells from PBMCs. All receptors come from a human donor with multiple sclerosis.

The chain couples TRBV3-1 to TRBJ2-1; 7 nucleotides match TRBD2. V lost 8 bases to trimming and J lost 4 bases; unmatched junction nucleotides: 8. In germline, CDR1 is LGHDT, CDR2 YNNKEL (reference sequence). The CDR3 totals 14 residues. Written as DNA, the CDR3 is TGTGCCAGCGGTATGGCTAGCGGTTACAATGAGCAGTTCTTC. Its translation is CASGMASGYNEQFF.

Only one count was recorded for this clonotype. The chain has TRBV20-1 and TRBJ2-5; 11 nucleotides match TRBD2. V shed 3 bases and J 6 bases; nucleotides not matched to a gene: 9. In germline, CDR1 is DFQATT, CDR2 SNEGSKA (reference sequence). The CDR3 has 15 residues. In DNA, the CDR3 is TGCAGTGCTAGCCAGACTAGCGGGGACTGGAAGACCCAGTACTTC. It codes for CSASQTSGDWKTQYF.

This clonotype was recorded only once. The V and J genes are TRBV27 and TRBJ1-2; D unresolved. The CDR3 has 15 residues. Germline CDR1 is MNHEY and CDR2 is SMNVEV (reference sequence). V gave up 2 bases and J gave up 1 base, with 11 bases separating them. The CDR3, as DNA: TGTGCCAGCAGTTTAAGGGATCCGCTTAACTATGGCTACACCTTC. Amino acid sequence: CASSLRDPLNYGYTF.

The rearrangement links TRBV6-6 to TRBJ2-7; D unresolved. V was shortened by 0 bases and J by 4 bases, with 10 bases between the two germline ends. Germline V gene sequence: CDR1 MNHNY, CDR2 SVGAGI (reference sequence). The CDR3 runs 14 residues. The DNA of the CDR3 is TGTGCCAGCAGTTACTCGCCGGCCCTATACGAGCAGTACTTC. Amino acid sequence: CASSYSPALYEQYF.

This clonotype was detected a few times. The chain has TRBV27 and TRBJ1-2; the D is unclear. The CDR3 extends over 16 amino acids. Trimming shortened V by 6 bases and J by 4 bases, and 21 bases separated the two germline ends. Per germline, CDR1 MNHEY and CDR2 SMNVEV (reference sequence). In nucleotides, the CDR3 is TGTGCCAGCAGCCTAATACAGCATCCCGCCCTCTATGGCTACACCTTC. It specifies CASSLIQHPALYGYTF.

This rearrangement joins TRBV19 to TRBJ2-6; D is unclear. V lost 3 bases to trimming and J lost 0 bases, with 15 bases between them. Germline V lookup: CDR1 LNHDA, CDR2 SQIVND (reference sequence). This CDR3 contains 18 residues. The CDR3: CASSIWWVRNSGANVLTF. The CDR3 nucleotides read TGTGCCAGTAGTATTTGGTGGGTCCGGAACTCTGGGGCCAACGTCCTGACTTTC.

This clonotype has a single count. The genes are TRBV4-2 and TRBJ2-7, with D uncertain. Per the germline V gene, CDR1 is LGHNA and CDR2 is YNFKEQ. The CDR3 consists of 14 residues. V lost 5 bases, J lost 0 bases, and 11 bases lay in between. The CDR3 region has the DNA TGTGCCAGCAGCACCCCCTTCGACTCCTACGAGCAGTACTTC. Its translation: CASSTPFDSYEQYF.

The V gene is TRBV10-3, the J gene TRBJ2-7, with 7 bases lining up with TRBD1. The CDR3 length is 14 residues. Germline V gene lookup returns CDR1 ENHRY and CDR2 SYGVKD. Trimming took 7 bases from V and 2 from J; bases not matched to a gene: 8. CDR3 coding DNA: TGTGCCATCACTGCCGCGACAGGGACCTACGAGCAGTACTTC. Protein: CAITAATGTYEQYF.

The chain has TRBV3-1 and TRBJ2-7, with TRBD2 matching 11 bases. The CDR3 is made up of 16 amino acids. The germline V gene encodes CDR1 LGHDT and CDR2 YNNKEL (reference sequence). The V segment lost 0 bases and the J segment 3 bases; nucleotides outside the gene matches: 4. CDR3 sequence: CASSQDLAGGNYEQYF. CDR3 in DNA: TGTGCCAGCAGCCAAGATCTAGCGGGGGGTAACTACGAGCAGTACTTC.

The chain recombines TRBV12-3 or TRBV12-4 with TRBJ2-1, with D perhaps TRBD1 (5 bases). V dropped 1 base and J dropped 3 bases, with 7 bases sitting between them. The CDR3 extends over 14 amino acids. The CDR3 nucleotides are TGTGCCAGCAGTTTAGGACAGCTCTACAATGAGCAGTTCTTC. This gives the protein CASSLGQLYNEQFF.

In this sample, this clonotype turned up once. This chain joins TRBV29-1 and TRBJ2-5; D possibly corresponds to TRBD2 (5 bases). CDR1 is SQVTM, CDR2 ANQGSEA, per germline. With 3 bases removed from V and 2 bases from J, the gap between germline ends came to 13 bases. The CDR3 runs 14 residues. The CDR3, as DNA: TGCAGCGTTGATCCGTTCGGGGTACAAGAGACCCAGTACTTC. This codes for CSVDPFGVQETQYF.

Concerning this clonotype itself: At one of its ends the junction is not consistent with the germline gene, which may arise from a read error. The CDR3 protein is CSAAPLDLEAYGYTF. As DNA, the CDR3 is TGCAGCGCCGCGCCCCTCGACTTGGAGGCCTATGGTTACACCTTC. This chain joins TRBV29-1 and TRBJ1-2; D uncertain. Looked up from germline, CDR1 is SQVTM and CDR2 is ANQGSEA. The CDR3 is made up of 15 amino acids.

V is TRBV5-4 and J is TRBJ1-1; 8 nucleotides align to TRBD1. The length of the CDR3 is 15 residues. Trimming at V came to 3 bases and at J to 10 bases, leaving 14 bases not matched to a gene. CDR1 and CDR2 from the germline V gene are SGHNT and YYREEE (reference sequence). The CDR3 loop reads CASSSGDRGLLTAFF. For the CDR3, the DNA is TGTGCCAGCAGCTCGGGCGACAGGGGCCTACTCACAGCTTTCTTT.

The chain is built from TRBV20-1 and TRBJ2-7; 7 bases match TRBD2. V gave up 1 base and J gave up 5 bases; unmatched junction bases: 8. The CDR3 consists of 14 residues. Germline V CDR1 and CDR2: DFQATT, SNEGSKA (reference sequence). CDR3 protein: CSARARLAGNEQYF. The CDR3 DNA follows: TGCAGTGCTAGAGCTCGACTAGCCGGGAACGAGCAGTACTTC.